A selection of T cell receptor beta chains follows, all from one sample in a study of regulatory T cells in long-lasting Graves disease. MiXCR, applied by TCRdb to the multiplex PCR reads, yields one record per CDR3 protein. The sample has around 480,000 distinct CDR3 sequences; 15% to 20% are singletons. These data were also filed under a second study, of T cells in Graves' hyperthyroidism and ophthalmopathy.

The sample here was peripheral blood mononuclear cells (PBMCs), taken at new diagnosis, from a patient treated with antithyroid drugs. The source is a woman between 40 and 65 years old with Graves disease. The CDR3 runs from the conserved cysteine through the conserved F or W. D genes are given only for firm matches. Size tells how often a clone was seen (once, few, many) or the class of an expanded clone, and some rows leave it out.

cdr3_nt cdr3_aa v_call d_call j_call clone_size
TGTGCCAGCAGCTTCATGACGAATTCACCCCTCCACTTT CASSFMTNSPLHF TRBV7-9 NA TRBJ1-6 NA
TGTGCCTGGAGTGTGGGGGTGGGTAGCACAGATACGCAGTATTTT CAWSVGVGSTDTQYF TRBV30 NA TRBJ2-3 many
TGCGCCAGCAGGGTGACAGGGGTAAATTCACCCCTCCACTTT CASRVTGVNSPLHF TRBV5-1 TRBD1 TRBJ1-6 many
TGTGCCTGGAGTCAGGGATATAGCAATCAGCCCCAGCATTTT CAWSQGYSNQPQHF TRBV30 NA TRBJ1-5 many
TGTGCCACCAGTGATGCGGGACAGGGCTACAATGAGCAGTTCTTC CATSDAGQGYNEQFF TRBV24-1 TRBD1 TRBJ2-1 few
TGCAGCGGGGAACAGGCTACCGATGGCTACACCTTC CSGEQATDGYTF TRBV29-1 NA TRBJ1-2 few
TGCAGTGCTCAAGTGTCCGGGACAGGGGGGAGCTATAGCAATCAGCCCCAGCATTTT CSAQVSGTGGSYSNQPQHF TRBV20-1 TRBD1 TRBJ1-5 NA
TGTGCCAGCAGTGAAGTCCCCGGCGGGGAGCAGTACTTC CASSEVPGGEQYF TRBV2 NA TRBJ2-7 NA
TGTGCCAGCAGTCGACAGGGAAGCACAGATACGCAGTATTTT CASSRQGSTDTQYF TRBV2 TRBD1 TRBJ2-3 many
TGTGCCAGCAGCAGGACGAACACCGGGGAGCTGTTTTTT CASSRTNTGELFF TRBV11-2 NA TRBJ2-2 many